This T cell receptor (beta chain) was sequenced for a study of T cell repertoires in cytomegalovirus infection (dated by TCRdb to between 2018 and 2021). About the full investigation: The peptide stimulations were aimed at well-studied HLA-B-restricted epitopes as well as recently identified HLA-C-restricted CMV epitopes, whose presentation resists viral immunomodulation. Because public TCR beta signatures pointed to carriage of CMV infection together with the matching HLA type, the HLA type of each donor mattered for the analysis. General conclusions and limits of the study: In the ex vivo response, HLA-C-restricted CMV-specific TCR beta clonotypes were dominant, and in two of eight donors the single most frequent clonotype came from this HLA-C-restricted group. In both this cohort and an independent approximately 370-donor cohort, the cumulative frequency of public TCR beta family members distinguished carriers of CMV infection plus the relevant HLA type.

Reading the label with the study, this specimen's treatment or condition is: in vitro stimulation with specific CMV peptide epitopes to enrich CMV-specific T cells. This clonotype was seen more than once but under ten times. There is no known antigen for this receptor. The sample holds no much larger clone one base away, and base qualities are not on file. From a lookup of the germline V gene (reference sequence), CDR1 and CDR2 are SEHNR and FQNEAQ. Trimming takes 5 bases from V and 5 bases from J, and the germline ends sit 24 bases apart. The CDR3 runs 17 residues from the cysteine to the phenylalanine. CDR3 DNA is the only sequence kept; it has 51 bases, read in frame from the first base. For sequencing, an Illumina HiSeq 1500 was employed. TCRdb reprocessed the public reads (quality trimming at Q25 with fastp, clone calling with MiXCR) and kept in-frame beta chains. Rows merge per CDR3 protein into single entries with the most common DNA and genes. The sample table records 160,000 or so distinct CDR3 sequences; about a fifth of these occur just once. The ten largest clonotypes hold 25% of the sample.

The starting material was CD8+ T cells from cultured PBMCs, obtained from culture after CMV antigen stimulation. The chain couples TRBV7-9 to TRBJ2-5, with the identity of the D gene unclear. This TCR was recovered from a human donor in good health (CMV status not recorded). Some clones in this sample may be carry-over from other donors' samples. The DNA sequence follows: TGTGCCAGCAGCCTAAGAAGTAAGACTGAGCTAATGGAGACCCAGTACTTC. Translated, this gives CASSLRSKTELMETQYF.